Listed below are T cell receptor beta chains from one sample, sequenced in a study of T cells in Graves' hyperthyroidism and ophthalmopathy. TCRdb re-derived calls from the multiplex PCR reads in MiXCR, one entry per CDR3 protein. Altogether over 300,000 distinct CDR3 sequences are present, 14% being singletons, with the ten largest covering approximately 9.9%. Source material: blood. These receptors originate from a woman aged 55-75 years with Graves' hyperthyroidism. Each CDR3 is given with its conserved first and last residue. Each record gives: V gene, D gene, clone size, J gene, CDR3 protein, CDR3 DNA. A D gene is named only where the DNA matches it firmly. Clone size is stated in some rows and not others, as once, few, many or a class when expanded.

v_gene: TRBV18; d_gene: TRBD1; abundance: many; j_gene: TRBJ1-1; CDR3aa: CASSPQGLGTEAFF; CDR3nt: TGTGCCAGCTCTCCACAGGGGTTGGGCACTGAAGCTTTCTTT
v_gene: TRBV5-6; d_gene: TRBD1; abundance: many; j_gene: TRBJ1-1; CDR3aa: CASSLLQGRSEAFF; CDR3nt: TGTGCCAGCAGCCTGTTACAGGGGAGGTCTGAAGCTTTCTTT
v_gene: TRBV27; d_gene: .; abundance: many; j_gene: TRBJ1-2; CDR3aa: CASSSVTQLGYTF; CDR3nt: TGTGCCAGCAGTTCAGTAACCCAGCTCGGCTACACCTTC
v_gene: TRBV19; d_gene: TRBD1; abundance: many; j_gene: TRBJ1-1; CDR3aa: CASPTGGTEAFF; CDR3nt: TGTGCCAGTCCGACAGGGGGCACTGAAGCTTTCTTT
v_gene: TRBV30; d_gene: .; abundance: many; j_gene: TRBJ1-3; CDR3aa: CAWSSGAGNTIYF; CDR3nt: TGTGCCTGGAGTTCAGGAGCTGGAAACACCATATATTTT
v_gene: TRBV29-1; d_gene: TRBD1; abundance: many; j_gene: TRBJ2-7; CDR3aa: CSGPRPDRGSGEQYF; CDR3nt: TGCAGCGGACCCAGACCCGACAGGGGGAGTGGAGAGCAGTACTTC
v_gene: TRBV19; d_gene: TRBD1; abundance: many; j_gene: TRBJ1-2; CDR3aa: CASSLDRGSYGYTF; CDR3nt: TGTGCCAGTAGTCTGGACAGGGGCAGCTATGGCTACACCTTC
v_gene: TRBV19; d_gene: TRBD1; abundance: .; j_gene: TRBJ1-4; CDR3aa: CASIGTGGGEKLFF; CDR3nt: TGTGCCAGTATCGGGACAGGGGGCGGTGAAAAACTGTTTTTT
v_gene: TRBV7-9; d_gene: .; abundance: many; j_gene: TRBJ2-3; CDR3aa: CASSLGGITDTQYF; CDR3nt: TGTGCCAGCAGCTTAGGCGGGATCACAGATACGCAGTATTTT
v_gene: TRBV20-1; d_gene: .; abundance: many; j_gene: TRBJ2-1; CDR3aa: CSARPPYNEQFF; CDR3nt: TGCAGTGCTAGACCGCCTTACAATGAGCAGTTCTTC
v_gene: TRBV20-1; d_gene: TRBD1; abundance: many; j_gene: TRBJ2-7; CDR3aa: CSARDPGQGWHEQYF; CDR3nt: TGCAGTGCTAGAGATCCCGGACAGGGCTGGCACGAGCAGTACTTC
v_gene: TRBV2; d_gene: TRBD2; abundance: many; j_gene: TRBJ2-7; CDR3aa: CASTPGLAGGKYEQYF; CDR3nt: TGTGCCAGCACTCCGGGACTAGCGGGAGGGAAGTACGAGCAGTACTTC
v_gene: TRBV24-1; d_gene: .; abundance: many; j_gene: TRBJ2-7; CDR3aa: CATSDGTGALYEQYF; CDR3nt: TGTGCCACCAGTGATGGAACGGGGGCCCTCTACGAGCAGTACTTC
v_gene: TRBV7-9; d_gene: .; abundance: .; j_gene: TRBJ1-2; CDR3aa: CASSTGGALSYGYTF; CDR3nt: TGTGCCAGCAGCACCGGGGGGGCCCTTAGCTATGGCTACACCTTC
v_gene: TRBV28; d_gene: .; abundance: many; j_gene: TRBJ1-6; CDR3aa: CASSTNTWVSIQPLHF; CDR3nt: TGTGCCAGCAGTACCAATACCTGGGTATCAATTCAACCCCTCCACTTT
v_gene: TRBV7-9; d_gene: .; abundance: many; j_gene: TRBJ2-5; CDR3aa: CASSPRPTGGETQYF; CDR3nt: TGTGCCAGCAGCCCGAGGCCGACAGGAGGAGAGACCCAGTACTTC
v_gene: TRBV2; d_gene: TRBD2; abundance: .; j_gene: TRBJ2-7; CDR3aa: CASSELAVLEQYF; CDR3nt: TGTGCCAGCAGTGAGCTAGCGGTACTCGAGCAGTACTTC
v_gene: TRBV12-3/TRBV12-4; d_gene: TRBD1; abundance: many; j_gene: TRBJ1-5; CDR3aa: CASSPQRGTGSSSNQPQHF; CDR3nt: TGTGCCAGCTCCCCACAACGCGGGACAGGTTCTTCTAGCAATCAGCCCCAGCATTTT
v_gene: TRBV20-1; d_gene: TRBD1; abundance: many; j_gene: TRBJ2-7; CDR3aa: CSATSGTGSSYEQYF; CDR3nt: TGCAGTGCTACATCGGGGACAGGGAGCTCCTACGAGCAGTACTTC
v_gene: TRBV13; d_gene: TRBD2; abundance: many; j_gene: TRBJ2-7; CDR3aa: CASSKAGVRGHEQYF; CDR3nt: TGTGCCAGCAGCAAAGCGGGAGTTCGAGGCCACGAGCAGTACTTC
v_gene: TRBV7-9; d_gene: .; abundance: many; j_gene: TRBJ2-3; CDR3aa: CASSLGATQYF; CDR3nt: TGTGCCAGCAGCTTAGGCGCTACGCAGTATTTT
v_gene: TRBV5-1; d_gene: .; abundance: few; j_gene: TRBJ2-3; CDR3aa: CASSSGFSTDTQYF; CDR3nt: TGCGCCAGCAGCTCGGGTTTTAGCACAGATACGCAGTATTTT
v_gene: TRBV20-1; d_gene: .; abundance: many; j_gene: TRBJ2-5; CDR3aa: CSASLLDRWETQYF; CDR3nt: TGCAGTGCTAGTTTACTAGACAGATGGGAGACCCAGTACTTC
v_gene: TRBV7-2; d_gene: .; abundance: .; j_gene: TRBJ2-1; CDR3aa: CASSPPPPPQGEQFF; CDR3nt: TGTGCCAGCAGCCCCCCCCCCCCCCCCCAAGGTGAGCAGTTCTTC
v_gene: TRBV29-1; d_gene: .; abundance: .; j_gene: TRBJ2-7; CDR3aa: CSVRGFVNNEQYF; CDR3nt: TGCAGCGTTCGAGGGTTTGTCAACAATGAGCAGTACTTC
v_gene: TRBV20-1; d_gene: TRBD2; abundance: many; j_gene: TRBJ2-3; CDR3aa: CSAKRTSGRKDTQYF; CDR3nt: TGCAGTGCTAAGCGGACTAGCGGTCGTAAAGATACGCAGTATTTT
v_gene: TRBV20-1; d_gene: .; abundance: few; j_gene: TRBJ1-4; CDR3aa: CSAIRNEKLFF; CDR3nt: TGCAGTGCTATCCGGAATGAAAAACTGTTTTTT
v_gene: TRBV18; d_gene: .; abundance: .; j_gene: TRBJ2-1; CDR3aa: CASSPQLSGRGANEQFF; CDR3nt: TGTGCCAGCTCACCACAACTATCGGGACGGGGGGCTAATGAGCAGTTCTTC
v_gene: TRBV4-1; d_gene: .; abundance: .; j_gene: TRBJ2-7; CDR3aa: CASSPTDRPYEQYF; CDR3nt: TGCGCCAGCAGTCCCACGGATCGACCCTACGAGCAGTACTTC
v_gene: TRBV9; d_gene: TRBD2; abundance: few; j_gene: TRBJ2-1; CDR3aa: CASSPREGPYEQFF; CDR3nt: TGTGCCAGCAGCCCCCGGGAGGGCCCGTATGAGCAGTTCTTC
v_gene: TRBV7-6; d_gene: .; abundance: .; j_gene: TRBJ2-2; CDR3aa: CASSHRSGELFF; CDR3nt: TGTGCCAGCAGCCATCGCAGCGGGGAGCTGTTTTTT
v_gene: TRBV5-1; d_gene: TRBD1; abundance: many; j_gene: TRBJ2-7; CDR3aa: CASSGTDYEQYF; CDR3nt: TGCGCCAGCAGCGGGACAGACTACGAGCAGTACTTC
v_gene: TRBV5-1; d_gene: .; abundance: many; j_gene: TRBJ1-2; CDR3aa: CASTDRVGGRSYTF; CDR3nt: TGCGCCAGCACGGATCGTGTCGGCGGACGTAGCTACACCTTC
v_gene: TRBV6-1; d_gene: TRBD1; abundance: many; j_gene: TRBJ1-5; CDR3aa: CASSELAGGFSNQPQHF; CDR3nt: TGTGCCAGCAGTGAATTGGCAGGGGGTTTTAGCAATCAGCCCCAGCATTTT
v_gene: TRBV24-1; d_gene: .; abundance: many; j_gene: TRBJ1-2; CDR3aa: CATSDFKGSQGYTF; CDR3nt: TGTGCCACCAGTGATTTTAAGGGTTCACAAGGCTACACCTTC
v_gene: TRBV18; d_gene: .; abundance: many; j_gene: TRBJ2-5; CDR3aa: CASSPIEGFQETQYF; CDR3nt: TGTGCCAGCTCACCAATTGAAGGGTTCCAAGAGACCCAGTACTTC
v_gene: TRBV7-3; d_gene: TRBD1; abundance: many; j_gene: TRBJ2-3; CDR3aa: CASSLTGQVADTQYF; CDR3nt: TGTGCCAGCAGCTTAACGGGACAGGTCGCAGATACGCAGTATTTT
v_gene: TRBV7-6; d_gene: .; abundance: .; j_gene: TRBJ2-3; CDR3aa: CASSTGTSTDTQYF; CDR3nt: TGTGCCAGCAGCACCGGGACTAGCACAGATACGCAGTATTTT